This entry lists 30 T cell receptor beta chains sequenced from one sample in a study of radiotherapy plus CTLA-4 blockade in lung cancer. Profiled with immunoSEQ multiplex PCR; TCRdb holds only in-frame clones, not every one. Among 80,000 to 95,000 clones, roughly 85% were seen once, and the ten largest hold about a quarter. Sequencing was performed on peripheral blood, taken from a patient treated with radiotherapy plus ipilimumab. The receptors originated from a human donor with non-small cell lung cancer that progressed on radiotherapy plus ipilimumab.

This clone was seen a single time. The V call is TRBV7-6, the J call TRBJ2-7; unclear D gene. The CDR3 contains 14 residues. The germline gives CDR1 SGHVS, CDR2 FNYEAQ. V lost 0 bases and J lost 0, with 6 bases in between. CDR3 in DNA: TGTGCCAGCAGCTTAGCGGGCCACTCCTACGAGCAGTACTTC. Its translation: CASSLAGHSYEQYF.

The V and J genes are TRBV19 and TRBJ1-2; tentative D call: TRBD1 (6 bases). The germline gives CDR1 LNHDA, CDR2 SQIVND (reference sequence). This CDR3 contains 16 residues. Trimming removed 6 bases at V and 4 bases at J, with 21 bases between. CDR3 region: CASSSTKAGDRYGYTF. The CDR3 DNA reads TGTGCCAGTAGCTCGACCAAGGCAGGGGATCGCTATGGCTACACCTTC. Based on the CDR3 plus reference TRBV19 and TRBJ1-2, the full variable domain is DGGITQSPKYLFRKEGQNVTLSCEQNLNHDAMYWYRQDPGQGLRLIYYSQIVNDFQKGDIAEGYSVSREKKESFPLTVTSAQKNPTAFYLCASSSTKAGDRYGYTFGSGTRLTVV.

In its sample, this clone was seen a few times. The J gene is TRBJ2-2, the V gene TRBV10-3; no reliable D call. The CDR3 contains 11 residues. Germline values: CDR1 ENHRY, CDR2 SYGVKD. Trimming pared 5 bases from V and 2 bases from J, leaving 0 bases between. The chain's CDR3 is CAISNTGELFF. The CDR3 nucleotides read TGTGCCATCAGTAACACCGGGGAGCTGTTTTTT.

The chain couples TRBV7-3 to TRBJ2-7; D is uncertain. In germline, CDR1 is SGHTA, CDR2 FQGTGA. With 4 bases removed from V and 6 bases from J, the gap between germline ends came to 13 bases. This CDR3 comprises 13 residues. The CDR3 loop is CASSSPPSSEQYF. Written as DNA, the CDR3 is TGTGCCAGCAGCTCCCCGCCTAGTAGCGAGCAGTACTTC.

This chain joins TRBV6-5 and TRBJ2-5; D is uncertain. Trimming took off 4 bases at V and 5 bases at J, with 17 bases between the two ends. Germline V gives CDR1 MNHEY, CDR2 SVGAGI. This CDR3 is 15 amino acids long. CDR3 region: CASSSWPPIAETQYF. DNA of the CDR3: TGTGCCAGCAGTTCCTGGCCCCCAATTGCGGAGACCCAGTACTTC.

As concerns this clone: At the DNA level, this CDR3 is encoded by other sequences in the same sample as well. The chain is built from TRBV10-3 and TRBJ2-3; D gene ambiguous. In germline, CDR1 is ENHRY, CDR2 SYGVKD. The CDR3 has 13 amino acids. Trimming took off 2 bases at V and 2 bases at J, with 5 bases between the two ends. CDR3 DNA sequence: TGTGCCATCAGTGAGGGGTCCACAGATACGCAGTATTTT. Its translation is CAISEGSTDTQYF.

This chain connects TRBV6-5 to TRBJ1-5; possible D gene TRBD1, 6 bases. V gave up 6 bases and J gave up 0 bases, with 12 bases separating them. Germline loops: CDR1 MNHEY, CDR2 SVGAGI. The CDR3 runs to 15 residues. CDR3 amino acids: CASRRQVHSNQPQHF. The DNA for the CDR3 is TGTGCCAGCAGGCGACAGGTCCATAGCAATCAGCCCCAGCATTTT.

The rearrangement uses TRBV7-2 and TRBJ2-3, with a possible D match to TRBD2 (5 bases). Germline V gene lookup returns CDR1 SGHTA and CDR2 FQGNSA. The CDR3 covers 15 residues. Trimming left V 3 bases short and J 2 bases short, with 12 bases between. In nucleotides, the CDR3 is TGTGCCAGCAGCTTGGTGGACGGGATCACAGATACGCAGTATTTT. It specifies CASSLVDGITDTQYF.

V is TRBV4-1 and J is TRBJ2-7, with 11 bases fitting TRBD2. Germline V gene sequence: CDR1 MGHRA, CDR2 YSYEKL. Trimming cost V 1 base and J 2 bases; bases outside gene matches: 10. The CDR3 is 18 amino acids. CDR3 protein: CASSQAPGLAEGAYEQYF. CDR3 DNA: TGCGCCAGCAGCCAAGCACCGGGACTAGCGGAGGGAGCCTACGAGCAGTACTTC.

CDR3 sequence reads: CASSLAGAYNEQFF. In DNA, the CDR3 is TGTGCCAGCAGTTTAGCGGGAGCCTACAATGAGCAGTTCTTC. This chain joins TRBV28 and TRBJ2-1; 7 bases line up with TRBD2. The trim removed 2 bases at V and 2 bases at J, leaving 0 bases unmatched. Germline values: CDR1 MDHEN, CDR2 SYDVKM. CDR3 length: 14 residues.

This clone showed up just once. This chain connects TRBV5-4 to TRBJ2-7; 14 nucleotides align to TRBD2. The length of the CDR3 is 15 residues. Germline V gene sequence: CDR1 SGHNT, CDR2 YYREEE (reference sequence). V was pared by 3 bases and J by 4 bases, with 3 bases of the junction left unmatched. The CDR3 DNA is TGTGCCAGCAGCTGGACTAGCGGGAGGACTTACGAGCAGTACTTC. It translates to CASSWTSGRTYEQYF.

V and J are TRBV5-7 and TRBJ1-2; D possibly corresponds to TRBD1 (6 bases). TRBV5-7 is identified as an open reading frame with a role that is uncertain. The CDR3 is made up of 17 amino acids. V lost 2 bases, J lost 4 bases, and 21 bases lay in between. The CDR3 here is CASSFFRDIRPSYGYTF. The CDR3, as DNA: TGTGCCAGCAGCTTCTTTAGGGACATCCGACCCTCCTATGGCTACACCTTC.

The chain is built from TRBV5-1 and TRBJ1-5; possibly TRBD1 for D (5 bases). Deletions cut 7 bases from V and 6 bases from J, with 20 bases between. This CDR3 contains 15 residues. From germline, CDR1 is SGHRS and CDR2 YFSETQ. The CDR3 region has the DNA TGCGCCAGCTCCGAGTCCGGGACCTTGACTCAGCCCCAGCATTTT. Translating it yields CASSESGTLTQPQHF.

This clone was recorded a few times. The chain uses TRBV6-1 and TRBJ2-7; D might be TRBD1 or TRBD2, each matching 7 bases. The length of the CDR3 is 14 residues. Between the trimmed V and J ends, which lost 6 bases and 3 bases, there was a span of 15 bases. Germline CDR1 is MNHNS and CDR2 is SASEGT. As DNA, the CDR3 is TGTGCCAGCAGGGAGCGGGACAGCGACTACGAGCAGTACTTC. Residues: CASRERDSDYEQYF.

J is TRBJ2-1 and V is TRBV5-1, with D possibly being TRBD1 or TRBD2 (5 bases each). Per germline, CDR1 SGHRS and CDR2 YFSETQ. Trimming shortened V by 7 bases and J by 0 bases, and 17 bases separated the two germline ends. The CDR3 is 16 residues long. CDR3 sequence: CASGTTPGASYNEQFF. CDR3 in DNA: TGCGCCAGCGGCACTACCCCCGGGGCCTCCTACAATGAGCAGTTCTTC.

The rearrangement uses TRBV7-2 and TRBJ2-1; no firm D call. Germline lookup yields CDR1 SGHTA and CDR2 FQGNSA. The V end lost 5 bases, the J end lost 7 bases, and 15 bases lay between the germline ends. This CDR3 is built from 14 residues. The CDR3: CASSQNGFGNEQFF. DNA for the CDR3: TGTGCCAGCAGCCAGAACGGGTTTGGGAATGAGCAGTTCTTC. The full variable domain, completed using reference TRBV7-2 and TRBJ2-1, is GAGVSQSPSNKVTEKGKDVELRCDPISGHTALYWYRQSLGQGLEFLIYFQGNSAPDKSGLPSDRFSAERTGGSVSTLTIQRTQQEDSAVYLCASSQNGFGNEQFFGPGTRLTVL.

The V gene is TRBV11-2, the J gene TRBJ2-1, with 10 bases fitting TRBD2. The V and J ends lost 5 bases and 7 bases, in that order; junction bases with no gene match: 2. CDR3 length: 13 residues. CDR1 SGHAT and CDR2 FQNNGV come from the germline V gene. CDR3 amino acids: CASSGTSVNEQFF. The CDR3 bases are TGTGCCAGCAGCGGGACTAGCGTGAATGAGCAGTTCTTC.

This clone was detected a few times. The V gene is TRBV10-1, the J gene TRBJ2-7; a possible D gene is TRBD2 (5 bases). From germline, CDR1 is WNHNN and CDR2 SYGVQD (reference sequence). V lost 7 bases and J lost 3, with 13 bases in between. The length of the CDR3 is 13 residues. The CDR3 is CASTSLDYYEQYV. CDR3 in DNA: TGCGCCAGCACCTCACTAGATTACTACGAGCAGTACGTC.

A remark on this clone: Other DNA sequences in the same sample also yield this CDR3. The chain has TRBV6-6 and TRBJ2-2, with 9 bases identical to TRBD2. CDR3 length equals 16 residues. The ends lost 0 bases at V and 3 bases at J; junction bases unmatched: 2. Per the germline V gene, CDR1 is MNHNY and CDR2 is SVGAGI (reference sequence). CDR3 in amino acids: CASSYSREGYTGELFF. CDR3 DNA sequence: TGTGCCAGCAGTTACTCGCGGGAGGGTTACACCGGGGAGCTGTTTTTT.

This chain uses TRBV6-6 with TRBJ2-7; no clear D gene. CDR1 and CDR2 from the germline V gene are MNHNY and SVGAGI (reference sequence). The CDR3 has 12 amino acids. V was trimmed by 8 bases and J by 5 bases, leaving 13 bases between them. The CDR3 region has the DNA TGTGCCAGCTCTATCGTATCGAACGAGCAGTACTTC. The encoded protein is CASSIVSNEQYF.

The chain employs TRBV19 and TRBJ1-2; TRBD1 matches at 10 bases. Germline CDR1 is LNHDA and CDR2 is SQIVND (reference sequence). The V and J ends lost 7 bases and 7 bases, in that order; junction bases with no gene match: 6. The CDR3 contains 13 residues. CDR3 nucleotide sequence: TGTGCCAGTACCCAGACAGGGGGCGTTGGCTACACCTTC. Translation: CASTQTGGVGYTF.

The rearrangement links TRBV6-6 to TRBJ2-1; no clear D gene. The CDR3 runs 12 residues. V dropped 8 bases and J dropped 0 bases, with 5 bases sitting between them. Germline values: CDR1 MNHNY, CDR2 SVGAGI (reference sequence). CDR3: CASLSSYNEQFF. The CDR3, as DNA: TGTGCCAGCTTGAGCTCCTACAATGAGCAGTTCTTC.

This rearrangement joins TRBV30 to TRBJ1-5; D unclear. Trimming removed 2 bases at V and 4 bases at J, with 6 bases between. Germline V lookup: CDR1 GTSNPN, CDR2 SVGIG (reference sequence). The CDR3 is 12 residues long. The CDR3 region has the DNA TGTGCCTGGAGTCGGAGAAATCAGCCCCAGCATTTT. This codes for CAWSRRNQPQHF. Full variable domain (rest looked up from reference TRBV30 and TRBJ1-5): SQTIHQWPATLVQPVGSPLSLECTVEGTSNPNLYWYRQAAGRGLQLLFYSVGIGQISSEVPQNLSASRPQDRQFILSSKKLLLSDSGFYLCAWSRRNQPQHFGDGTRLSIL.

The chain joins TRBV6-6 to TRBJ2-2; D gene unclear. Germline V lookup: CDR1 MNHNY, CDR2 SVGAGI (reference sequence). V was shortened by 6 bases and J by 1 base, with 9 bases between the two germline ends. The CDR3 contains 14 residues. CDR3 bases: TGTGCCAGCAGAAGTGACTGGAACACCGGGGAGCTGTTTTTT. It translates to CASRSDWNTGELFF.

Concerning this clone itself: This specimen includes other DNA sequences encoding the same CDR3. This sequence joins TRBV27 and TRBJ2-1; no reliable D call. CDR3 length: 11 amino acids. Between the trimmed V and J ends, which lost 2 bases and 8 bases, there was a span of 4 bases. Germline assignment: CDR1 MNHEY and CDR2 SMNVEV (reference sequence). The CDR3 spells CASSLGDEQFF. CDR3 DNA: TGTGCCAGCAGTTTAGGGGATGAGCAGTTCTTC.

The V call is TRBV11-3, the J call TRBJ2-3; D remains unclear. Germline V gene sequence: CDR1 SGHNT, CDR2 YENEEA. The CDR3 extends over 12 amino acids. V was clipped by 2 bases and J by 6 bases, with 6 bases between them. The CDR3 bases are TGTGCCAGCAGCTTAAACGGGGATACGCAGTATTTT. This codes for CASSLNGDTQYF.

CDR3 DNA: TGTGCCAGCAGCTTCTCGGGGGAGGAAAAACTGTTTTTT. This translates into CASSFSGEEKLFF. The V and J genes are TRBV5-6 and TRBJ1-4; possible D gene TRBD1, 5 bases. The CDR3 is 13 residues long. CDR1 and CDR2 (germline): SGHDT, YYEEEE. Trimming shortened V by 2 bases and J by 8 bases, and 10 bases separated the two germline ends.

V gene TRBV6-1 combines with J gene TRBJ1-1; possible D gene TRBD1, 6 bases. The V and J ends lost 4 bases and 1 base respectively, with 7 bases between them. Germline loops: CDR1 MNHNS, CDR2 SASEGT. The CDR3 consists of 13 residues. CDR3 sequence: CASSGQANTEAFF. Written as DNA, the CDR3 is TGTGCCAGCAGTGGACAGGCGAACACTGAAGCTTTCTTT.

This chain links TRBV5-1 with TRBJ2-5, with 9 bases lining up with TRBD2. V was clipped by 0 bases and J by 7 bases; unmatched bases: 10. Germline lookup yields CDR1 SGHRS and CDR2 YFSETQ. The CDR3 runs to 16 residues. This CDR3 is CASSLAASGMMGTQYF. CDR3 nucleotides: TGCGCCAGCAGCTTGGCGGCTAGCGGGATGATGGGGACCCAGTACTTC.

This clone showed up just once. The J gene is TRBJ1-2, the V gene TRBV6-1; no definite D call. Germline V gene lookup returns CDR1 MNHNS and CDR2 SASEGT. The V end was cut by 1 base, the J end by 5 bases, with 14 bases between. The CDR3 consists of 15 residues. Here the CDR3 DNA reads TGTGCCAGCAGTGAAGGGCGGGCTATAGATTATGGCTACACCTTC. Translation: CASSEGRAIDYGYTF.